This TCR beta chain appears in the sequencing data of a study of blood T cell repertoires in COVID-19. Study context: Specimens from acute and convalescent COVID-19 originated in the United States, Italy and Spain. PBMCs, B-cell-depleted T cells, or T cells provided the cDNA or gDNA that made up the material.

Between the trimmed V and J ends, which lost 0 bases and 5 bases, there was a span of 14 bases. The CDR3 has 14 residues. The germline gives CDR1 GTSNPN, CDR2 SVGIG (reference sequence). Clones were read by immunoSEQ multiplex PCR, and TCRdb kept only the in-frame ones, dropping some. Of about 120,000 clones listed, more than 60% are singletons. This clone was seen more than once but under ten times. This receptor was taken from a man aged 50 or older with acute or convalescent COVID-19. The chain combines TRBV30 with TRBJ2-7; D gene uncertain. Material for sequencing was peripheral blood. DNA for the CDR3: TGTGCCTGGAGTGTCGGGTGGCGGTTGAACGAGCAGTACTTC. Its protein is CAWSVGWRLNEQYF.